Sequencing of this TCR beta chain was carried out in a study of OX40 agonist ivuxolimab in advanced cancers. Overall study context: Under the entry rules, prior anti-PD-1, anti-PD-L1 or anti-CTLA-4 therapy was allowed, and less than 50% had some. Study-wide points: Partly responding patients at 0.1-3.0 mg/kg showed some of the smallest clonal expansion.

Trimming removed 0 bases from V and 0 bases from J, with 16 bases in between. Germline V gives CDR1 SGHRS, CDR2 YFSETQ. The CDR3 extends over 17 amino acids. Assay used: immunoSEQ multiplex PCR; TCRdb lists only in-frame clones, some missing. The sample shows under 150,000 clones, 90% of them seen only once. A note on this clone: The antigen is unknown.

People who had autoimmune disease history or systemic immunosuppression were excluded. The receptor's source is an adult with an advanced solid tumor such as melanoma, head and neck, liver or kidney cancer. The V gene is TRBV5-1, the J gene TRBJ2-7, with D possibly being TRBD1 or TRBD2 (6 bases each). This material consisted of CD4+ or CD8+ T cells sorted from blood, taken in a trial of the OX40 agonist ivuxolimab. The CDR3 reads CASSLEGGGDPSYEQYF. In DNA form, the CDR3 reads TGCGCCAGCAGCTTGGAAGGGGGAGGAGACCCCTCCTACGAGCAGTACTTC. Complete variable domain (other parts from reference TRBV5-1 and TRBJ2-7): KAGVTQTPRYLIKTRGQQVTLSCSPISGHRSVSWYQQTPGQGLQFLFEYFSETQRNKGNFPGRFSGRQFSNSRSEMNVSTLELGDSALYLCASSLEGGGDPSYEQYFGPGTRLTVT.